This TCR beta chain was profiled in a study of cytomegalovirus exposure and HLA in healthy donors. The PCR made use of 60 Vbeta and 13 Jbeta primers. Produced via immunoSEQ multiplex PCR; TCRdb's table is partial and in-frame only. The table lists roughly 200,000 clones, more than 65% of them singletons. The source of this sequence is a man between 35 and 55 years old in good health and CMV-seropositive. Sequenced material: PBMCs.

CDR3 nucleotide sequence: TGCACCGTAAAAAACCAGCAGGACCAAGAGACCCAGTACTTC. This encodes CTVKNQQDQETQYF. The V gene is TRBV29-1, the J gene TRBJ2-5; D uncertain. Germline V gene data show CDR1 as SQVTM and CDR2 as ANQGSEA. This CDR3 comprises 14 residues.